This T cell receptor (beta chain) was profiled in a study of cytomegalovirus exposure and HLA in healthy donors (TCRdb year 2017). Notes on the research overall: In an earlier analysis of some 610 of the donors, approximately 260 Gb of sequence data and 100 million or so unique TCR beta sequences from 150 million to 200 million T cells were reported. An early release covering approximately 600 HLA-typed donors comprised approximately 290 gigabases of sequencing data and around 86 million unique TCR sequences. Among the roughly 390 genotyped donors, approximately 77% belonged to the genetic ancestry cluster associated with self-reported Caucasian donors. The study aimed to test whether cataloging public T cell receptors could reveal signatures of past pathogen exposure. The study profiled the T cell repertoires of fewer than 850 subjects by immunosequencing and related them to cytomegalovirus serostatus. A separate validation cohort of over 95 different subjects was used in addition to the 666-subject first cohort. To predict cytomegalovirus infection status, the study brought together high-throughput TCR immunosequencing, statistical association of individual TCRs with disease status, and machine learning. A later analysis re-analyzed previously published TCR beta repertoires from about 730 donors and added high-resolution HLA genotyping to study TCR occurrence patterns. In the later analysis, no new phenotypic data were used to find candidate immune exposures; instead, reliance was placed on TCR beta sequences and their occurrence across donors. An earlier analysis of some 500 of the donors used high-throughput TCR beta sequencing to judge whether each TCR beta V gene segment behaved as functional or pseudogenic. Donor age, sex, ethnicity and CMV serostatus were compiled together with the repertoire data. A later genetic analysis took genome-wide SNP genotypes for about 55% of the 666 donors and used that subset as a discovery cohort. Every discovery cohort repertoire had been produced on one sequencing platform. HLA typing covered class I and class II loci at four-digit resolution. Typing coverage differed by locus: A, B, C, DRB1 and DQB1 were typed in roughly 620-630 donors, DQA1 in approximately 520, DPA1 in some 610, and DPB1 in approximately 450. Four or five DR-DQ haplotypes were handled as single units for association and clustering, since linkage in the cohort was strong. Across 398 genotyped donors of the cohort, an average of about 240,000 unique TCR beta nucleotide sequences per donor were sequenced, and roughly a sixth of those sequences were non-productive.

With regard to this clone: Its antigen is not yet known. It has no much larger one-base neighbor in the sample; base qualities were not kept.

The cohort comprised under 700 healthy bone marrow donors. At the time of sampling, all cohort members were nominally healthy, though unrecorded immune exposures were likely present. The donor tested CMV seronegative and was one of the 352 seronegative cohort members. Every donor gave a peripheral blood sample, and the peripheral blood mononuclear cells from that sample were used for TCR beta sequencing. The Qiagen DNeasy Blood Extraction Kit was used to extract genomic DNA from the blood cell samples. V and J are truncated by 2 bases and 3 bases respectively, leaving an intervening sequence of 6 bases. For CDR1 and CDR2, the germline V gene lists SGHTA and FQGNSA. Inclusive of the bounding cysteine and phenylalanine, the CDR3 is 13 residues long. The kept DNA is CDR3 alone, 39 bases in frame from the first base. Library prep was done by the immunoSEQ multiplex PCR assay. The multiplex PCR relied on a mix of 60 forward primers for TCR Vbeta segments and 13 reverse primers for TCR Jbeta segments. Amplification of the CDR3 region of rearranged TCR beta genes was performed with a multiplex PCR assay on genomic DNA. The amplified TCR beta libraries were sequenced on the Illumina HiSeq System as 87-base-pair reads. Concerning the study's data processing: A later analysis counted tens of millions of unique TCR beta chains across the approximately 700 repertoires, and roughly 10 million of these chains were shared by at least two donors. To remove PCR and sequencing errors, raw reads were error-corrected and collapsed into unique sequences using a nearest-neighbor algorithm that merged closely related sequences. V, D and J gene segments were assigned by aligning CDR3 sequences to IMGT reference sequences. For a sequence to be retained, a match of at least six nucleotides to both a V gene segment and a J gene segment was required. A rearrangement counted as productive if the CDR3 had no stop codons and remained in frame with V and J, and every other rearrangement counted as non-productive. Following IMGT convention, CDR3 was defined as the stretch from the second conserved V-encoded cysteine to the conserved J-encoded phenylalanine. The earlier analysis of fewer than 700 of the donors excluded sequences that lacked an unambiguous match to a single V gene segment. In an earlier analysis of approximately 550 of the donors, V segments were called functional above 56.7% productive rearrangements and were called segregating when the between-donor standard deviation exceeded 5%. A statistical classification framework was developed to diagnose cytomegalovirus status using the catalog of TCR beta chain sequences. A later analysis assigned V and J genes by comparing TCR nucleotide sequences with IMGT/GENE-DB human TR gene sequences. Using the TCRdist pipeline, a later analysis assigned CDR3 sequences along with most-parsimonious VDJ recombination scenarios. A later analysis defined each TCR beta chain by its CDR3 amino acid sequence plus V-gene family, and excluded reads lacking a unique V-gene family. As a way to deal with suspected cross-contamination and a sequencing artifact, a later analysis dropped approximately 570 nucleotide sequences that were highly shared and had low generation probability. In a later analysis, a clonal expansion index for each public chain was calculated from normalized within-repertoire ranks of inferred template counts. Generation probabilities in a later analysis came from a VDJ recombination model fitted to out-of-frame rearrangements, and those results were checked against IGoR. In a later analysis, TCR-TCR, TCR-HLA and TCR-CMV co-occurrence was scored with hypergeometric tests, and a repertoire-size bias correction was applied to TCR pairs. To estimate false discovery rates, a later analysis permuted the HLA or CMV assignments 20 times. In a later analysis, co-occurring TCRs were grouped using DBSCAN, and TCRdist sequence similarity was added for clustering within HLA-allele-positive subsets. Repertoires with fewer than 30,000 or more than 120,000 public chains were left out of co-occurrence clustering, as were about five repertoires with anomalous nucleotide sharing. TCRdb holds this immuneACCESS table with in-frame rearrangements only. Some clones are missing; in checked studies, unresolved V genes explain under half, and the rest has no known cause. That table gives V, J and clone size, and the DNA gave D and trimming. In this sample the table shows some 120,000 clones, more than 65% of which occur a single time. The ten largest clonotypes hold about 1.8% of the sample.

What the research found in general, with its limitations: Linkage disequilibrium might explain the correlated functional status among segregating V segments, but an unknown experimental factor could not be ruled out. Compared with the approximately 720-donor mean, donors in an Asian-associated ancestry cluster had fewer N-insertions in productive TCRs, according to a later genetic analysis. In an earlier analysis of approximately 590 of the donors, most TCR beta V segments appeared in productive rearrangements about 87% or about 30% of the time, broadly matching IMGT annotations. Cytomegalovirus status was reported to be diagnosed by the classifier with high specificity and sensitivity in both the original and validation cohorts. An association between a missense DCLRE1C variant and V-gene and J-gene trimming of TCR beta chains was found in a later genetic analysis and replicated in an independent cohort. In a later analysis, the rate of TCR association differed among HLA loci, with DRB1 alleles having the most associated TCRs and HLA-C alleles having the fewest. According to the authors, the approach could potentially be generalized to other disease states and immunological phenotypes. Most TCR sequences were observed very rarely across donors, whereas some public TCRs were present in many individuals. Some IMGT-functional V segments, including TRBV6-2 and TRBV6-3, could not be told apart with the 87-base-pair reads, so those segments were excluded. Because counts were too low, about 17 rarely observed V segments, including chromosome 9 orphons, were excluded from the earlier analysis of roughly 580 of the donors. A cluster of highly shared sequence variants was judged likely to be a technical artifact of the sequencing pipeline. The study listed 150 to 200 TCR beta chains as associated with cytomegalovirus. A later analysis associated 16,951 TCR beta sequences with specific HLA alleles at a false discovery rate of 0.05. According to a later analysis, parvovirus B19, influenza, CMV and Epstein-Barr virus appeared linked to several top co-occurrence clusters. Only TCR beta chains were sequenced in this cohort, and the absence of alpha or paired-chain data limited detectable features. The presence/absence analyses assumed that sequencing depth was roughly uniform across donors, and that assumption may not be true. A further reported finding was that TCR beta sequences accurately predicted the HLA-A and HLA-B alleles for most subjects in the first cohort. Because HLA typing was unavailable for some donors at each locus, only the typed subset was used in association tests. Most CMV-associated TCR beta chains appeared to be HLA-restricted in a later analysis, and the HLA associations seemed to be driven largely by CMV exposure. Assigning TCR associations to individual alleles was difficult when HLA alleles, especially DR and DQ, strongly co-occurred. For the cohort, immune exposure information was limited to CMV serostatus. A later analysis found that HLA-associated TCR beta chains were more clonally expanded and had lower generation probabilities than equally common non-associated chains. A few of the identified cytomegalovirus-associated TCR beta chains were confirmed in vitro to be specific for cytomegalovirus antigens.

The rearrangement combines TRBV7-2 with TRBJ2-3; TRBD1 could be the D gene, as 5 bases match. The source of this sequence is a man between 18 and 29 years old in good health and CMV-seronegative. Sequences were obtained from PBMCs. The CDR3 amino acid sequence is: CASSLQGTDTQYF. The DNA is as follows: TGTGCCAGCAGCTTACAGGGTACAGATACGCAGTATTTT.